This is a list of T cell receptor beta chains from one sample in a study of tumor and adjacent non-tumor tissue in lung cancer. Each CDR3 protein gets one entry after TCRdb re-called the multiplex PCR reads with MiXCR. Of 65,000 to 70,000 distinct CDR3 sequences detected, roughly three fifths appear once; the ten largest clones hold around 20%. Sequenced material: lung tumor tissue. These receptors were obtained from a man in his forties or fifties with non-small cell lung cancer. The CDR3 runs from the conserved cysteine through the conserved F or W. The order of the fields is V gene, clone size, J gene, D gene, CDR3 DNA, CDR3 protein. D genes are given only for firm matches. The listing skips clone size in some rows; elsewhere it reads once, few, many or a size class.

TRBV7-8,many,TRBJ1-6,TRBD1,TGTGCCAGCAGCCAAACAGGGGATCGGTCACCCCTCCACTTT,CASSQTGDRSPLHF
TRBV7-9,few,TRBJ2-1,TRBD1,TGTGCCAGCAGTTCGTCGGACAGGGGAGATGAGCAGTTCTTC,CASSSSDRGDEQFF
TRBV5-1,.,TRBJ2-5,TRBD2,TGCGCCAGCAGCTTGGGCCCTAGCGGTCCCGTAGAGACCCAGTACTTC,CASSLGPSGPVETQYF
TRBV6-1,.,TRBJ2-7,TRBD2,TGTGCCAGCAGTGATGTAGCGGGAGAGTTCGAACAGCACTTC,CASSDVAGEFEQHF
TRBV10-3,.,TRBJ2-2,TRBD1,TGTGCCACCAGTCAGGGGGTGATCGGGGAGCTGTTTTTT,CATSQGVIGELFF
TRBV6-1,many,TRBJ2-3,.,TGTGCCAGCAGTGAACGATTTGCAGATACGCAGTATTTT,CASSERFADTQYF
TRBV9,.,TRBJ2-5,TRBD2,TGTGCCAGCAGCGTAGGAAACAGCGGGGGGGAAGAGACCCAGTACTTC,CASSVGNSGGEETQYF
TRBV20-1,.,TRBJ2-7,.,TGCAGTGCTAAAGACCCCCGGGCTGGACCCTACGAGCTGTACTTC,CSAKDPRAGPYELYF
TRBV6-1,many,TRBJ2-7,TRBD1,TGTGCCAGCAGTGAAGCTCTGACAGGGGCTAACTACGAGCAGTACTTC,CASSEALTGANYEQYF
TRBV11-3,.,TRBJ2-3,TRBD2,TGTGCCAGAAGCCTAGGGACTAGCGGATTTGCAGATACGCAGTATTTT,CARSLGTSGFADTQYF
TRBV11-3,.,TRBJ2-1,TRBD2,TGTGCAAGCAGGTTAGGAAGCGGGAATGGGCAGTTCTTC,CASRLGSGNGQFF
TRBV29-1,.,TRBJ2-1,TRBD2,TGCAGCGTGCCGCAGGGACTAGCGAGGGGGACTACCTACAATGAGCAGTTCTTC,CSVPQGLARGTTYNEQFF
TRBV10-2,many,TRBJ2-5,TRBD2,TGCGCCAGCAAGGCGGGAGGGGGAGAGACCCAGTACTTC,CASKAGGGETQYF
TRBV5-1,many,TRBJ2-2,TRBD1,TGCGCCAGCAGCATCGGACAGGGGACCGGGGAGCTGTTTTTT,CASSIGQGTGELFF
TRBV18,.,TRBJ2-5,TRBD2,TGTGCCAGCTCACCAAATAGCGGGGGGCGCCAAGAGACCCAGTACTTC,CASSPNSGGRQETQYF
TRBV28,.,TRBJ2-7,.,TGTGCCAGCAGCAAGCAGGGCTCCTACGGGCAGTACTTC,CASSKQGSYGQYF
TRBV5-1,many,TRBJ1-2,TRBD1,TGCGCCAGCAGCTTCACGGGACAGGAAAATGGCTACACCTTC,CASSFTGQENGYTF
TRBV28,few,TRBJ2-7,.,TGTGCCAGCAGTTTATTCTACGAGCAGTACTTC,CASSLFYEQYF
TRBV11-3,.,TRBJ2-2,.,TGTGCCAGCAGCCCCCATCAATCGACATCGAACACCGGGGAGCTGTTTTTT,CASSPHQSTSNTGELFF
TRBV29-1,.,TRBJ2-1,.,TGCTGCGTTGACTCTGGCGGACCAAATGAGCAGTTCTTC,CCVDSGGPNEQFF
TRBV6-8,.,TRBJ2-1,TRBD1,TGTATCAGCAGAACCCGCCGGGACAGGGGTTACAATGAGCAGTTCTTC,CISRTRRDRGYNEQFF
TRBV5-1,.,TRBJ1-5,TRBD1,TGCGCCAGCAGAGCCGGGACAGAAAATCAGCCCCAGCATTTT,CASRAGTENQPQHF